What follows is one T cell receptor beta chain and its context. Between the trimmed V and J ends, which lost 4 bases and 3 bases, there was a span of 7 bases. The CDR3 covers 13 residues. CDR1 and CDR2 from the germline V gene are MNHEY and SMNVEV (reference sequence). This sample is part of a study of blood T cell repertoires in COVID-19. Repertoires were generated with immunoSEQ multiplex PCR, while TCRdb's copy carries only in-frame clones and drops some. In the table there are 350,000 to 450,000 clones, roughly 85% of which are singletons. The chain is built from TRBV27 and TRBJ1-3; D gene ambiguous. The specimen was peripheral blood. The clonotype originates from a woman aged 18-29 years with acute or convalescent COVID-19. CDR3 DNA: TGTGCCAGCAGTTCGGACTTTGGAAACACCATATATTTT. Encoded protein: CASSSDFGNTIYF.